This TCR beta chain was sequenced during a study of multiple sclerosis patients with progressive multifocal leukoencephalopathy. Trimming removed 3 bases from V and 5 bases from J; junction bases left unmatched: 8. The CDR3 consists of 15 residues. Per germline, CDR1 ENHRY and CDR2 SYGVKD. This table comes from immunoSEQ multiplex PCR, and its TCRdb copy is limited to in-frame clones, with some not included. The data hold 30,000 or so clones, with 85% to 90% observed a single time. This clone was picked up a small number of times. Its antigen is unidentified. Notes on the study in general: Before and during natalizumab, the clones expanded at PML already existed. The findings' link to JC virus versus immunocompromise remained uncertain.

The time point: roughly 12 months of natalizumab therapy. The source is a human donor with multiple sclerosis. Sequenced material: PBMCs, taken from a patient treated with natalizumab. V usage is TRBV10-3 and J usage is TRBJ2-7; 9 positions agree with TRBD1. CDR3 coding DNA: TGTGCCATCAGTGACCCGGGACAGGGTAAGCACGAGCAGTACTTC. This translates into CAISDPGQGKHEQYF.